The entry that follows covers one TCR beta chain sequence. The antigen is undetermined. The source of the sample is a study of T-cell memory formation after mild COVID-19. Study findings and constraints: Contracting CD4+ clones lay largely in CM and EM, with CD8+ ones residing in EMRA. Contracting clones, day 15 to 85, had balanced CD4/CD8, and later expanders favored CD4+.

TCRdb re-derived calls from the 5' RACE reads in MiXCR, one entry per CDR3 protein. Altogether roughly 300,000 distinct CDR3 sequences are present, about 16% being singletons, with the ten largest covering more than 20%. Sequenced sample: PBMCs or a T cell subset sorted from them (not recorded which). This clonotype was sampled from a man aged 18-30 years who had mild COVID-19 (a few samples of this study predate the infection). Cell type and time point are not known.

The CDR3 region is CASSLANSPLHF. The DNA of the CDR3 is TGTGCCAGCAGTTTAGCGAATTCACCCCTCCACTTT. The J gene is TRBJ1-6, the V gene TRBV28; D not certain. CDR3 length equals 12 residues. V was pared by 2 bases and J by 7 bases, with 3 bases between. CDR1 is MDHEN and CDR2 is SYDVKM in the germline V gene.